A single sample gave rise to the 19 T cell receptor beta chains below, sequenced in a study of beta chain features in type 1 diabetes. TCRB transcripts that were expressed got sequenced, as all of the isolated RNA had been reverse transcribed. Assay used: immunoSEQ multiplex PCR; TCRdb lists only in-frame clones, some missing. The table records 900,000 or so clones, roughly a sixth of them present only once. Material for sequencing was naive CD4+ T cells from blood. These TCRs come from a woman under 30 in good health.

This clone was counted between two and nine times. This chain joins TRBV25-1 and TRBJ1-2, with D unresolved. This CDR3 is 12 amino acids long. Germline CDR1 is MGHDK and CDR2 is SYGVNS. Trimming stripped 1 base from V and 6 bases from J, with 6 bases between. CDR3: CASSEFTHGYTF. The CDR3 bases are TGTGCCAGCAGTGAATTTACACATGGCTACACCTTC.

This rearrangement joins TRBV4-2 to TRBJ1-4; 7 bases are shared with TRBD1. Trimming cost V 6 bases and J 6 bases; bases outside gene matches: 16. This CDR3 has 17 residues. Looked up from germline, CDR1 is LGHNA and CDR2 is YNFKEQ. As DNA, the CDR3 is TGTGCCAGCAGTCCCGGGACAGCACTGGCCGGGGATGAAAAACTGTTTTTT. This sequence encodes CASSPGTALAGDEKLFF.

This clone has only a few counts. The V and J genes are TRBV20-1 and TRBJ1-4, with a possible D match to TRBD1 (6 bases). The CDR3 runs to 11 residues. The germline gives CDR1 DFQATT, CDR2 SNEGSKA (reference sequence). The V end was cut by 6 bases, the J end by 11 bases, with 13 bases between. The chain's CDR3 is CSAEGGAKLFF. CDR3 sequence (DNA): TGCAGTGCCGAAGGGGGGGCTAAACTGTTTTTT.

This clone occurred a few times. J is TRBJ2-3 and V is TRBV27, with 9 bases lining up with TRBD2. In germline, CDR1 is MNHEY, CDR2 SMNVEV (reference sequence). This CDR3 contains 16 residues. The ends lost 0 bases at V and 6 bases at J; junction bases unmatched: 7. CDR3 sequence: CASSLSWTSVRDTQYF. In DNA, the CDR3 is TGTGCCAGCAGTTTATCTTGGACTAGCGTAAGGGATACGCAGTATTTT.

The rearrangement uses TRBV4-3 and TRBJ2-3; D tentatively fits TRBD1 or TRBD2 (5 bases each). Trimming removed 4 bases at V and 0 bases at J, with 14 bases between. Germline V CDR1 and CDR2: LGHNA, YSLEER. The CDR3 loop spans 16 amino acids. CDR3 sequence reads: CASSPRGQPSTDTQYF. The CDR3 coding sequence is TGCGCCAGCAGCCCCCGGGGCCAGCCTAGCACAGATACGCAGTATTTT.

This clone was recorded a few times. CDR3 nucleotides: TGTGCCATCAGTGCGCTAGCGGGAGGGCCAGCAGATACGCAGTATTTT. This sequence encodes CAISALAGGPADTQYF. The chain links TRBV10-3 to TRBJ2-3, with TRBD2 matching over 12 bases. V lost 4 bases to trimming and J lost 4 bases; unmatched junction nucleotides: 6. Germline CDR1 and CDR2: ENHRY and SYGVKD. The CDR3 is 16 residues long.

This clone has more than one count but fewer than ten. The rearrangement uses TRBV19 and TRBJ2-5; 11 bases map to TRBD2. The V segment lost 4 bases and the J segment 3 bases; nucleotides outside the gene matches: 4. Germline loops: CDR1 LNHDA, CDR2 SQIVND (reference sequence). The CDR3 sequence is 15 residues long. The CDR3 here is CASSTTGLAEETQYF. The CDR3 DNA reads as TGTGCCAGTAGTACGACGGGACTAGCGGAAGAGACCCAGTACTTC.

This clone was recorded a few times. The V call is TRBV7-9, the J call TRBJ2-5; 11 nucleotides agree with TRBD2. Germline trimming cut 5 bases from V and 5 bases from J; bases unmatched to any gene: 10. The CDR3 runs to 16 residues. CDR1 SEHNR and CDR2 FQNEAQ come from the germline V gene (reference sequence). The CDR3 region is CASSISPLAGAETQYF. The CDR3 DNA is TGTGCCAGCAGCATTAGCCCACTAGCGGGAGCGGAGACCCAGTACTTC.

This clone was counted between two and nine times. This sequence joins TRBV10-2 and TRBJ1-1, with TRBD1 as a possible D gene (5 bases). This CDR3 contains 13 residues. Germline-derived CDR1 and CDR2 are WSHSY and SAAADI. Between the trimmed V and J ends, which lost 5 bases and 4 bases, there was a span of 11 bases. The CDR3 bases are TGCGCCAGCAGTCGCCAGGGATCCACTGAAGCTTTCTTT. This translates into CASSRQGSTEAFF.

This clone came up a few times. The chain joins TRBV5-6 to TRBJ2-7; 8 bases line up with TRBD1. From germline, CDR1 is SGHDT and CDR2 YYEEEE. The CDR3 is 16 amino acids. The J segment lost 1 base and the V segment lost 3 bases, leaving 9 bases of the junction unmatched. The CDR3 loop is CASSSDREGFSYEQYF. CDR3 nucleotide sequence: TGTGCCAGCAGCTCGGACAGGGAAGGATTTTCCTACGAGCAGTACTTC.

V and J are TRBV7-8 and TRBJ2-7, with unresolved D. Germline V CDR1 and CDR2: SGHVS, FQNEAQ. V lost 1 base and J 4 bases, leaving 11 bases between the germline ends. The CDR3 has 14 residues. The CDR3 loop reads CASSLGQWQYEQYF. In DNA, the CDR3 is TGTGCCAGCAGCTTAGGCCAGTGGCAATACGAGCAGTACTTC. Based on the CDR3 plus reference TRBV7-8 and TRBJ2-7, the full variable domain is GAGVSQSPRYKVAKRGQDVALRCDPISGHVSLFWYQQALGQGPEFLTYFQNEAQLDKSGLPSDRFFAERPEGSVSTLKIQRTQQEDSAVYLCASSLGQWQYEQYFGPGTRLTVT.

J is TRBJ2-2 and V is TRBV4-3, with TRBD2 as a possible D gene (6 bases). CDR1 is LGHNA, CDR2 YSLEER, per germline. The CDR3 loop spans 16 amino acids. V lost 3 bases and J 1 base, leaving 12 bases between the germline ends. CDR3 loop: CASSQELSGNTGELFF. DNA for the CDR3: TGCGCCAGCAGCCAGGAACTTAGCGGGAACACCGGGGAGCTGTTTTTT.

The chain employs TRBV5-4 and TRBJ2-5; D remains ambiguous. The CDR3 runs to 13 residues. V dropped 4 bases and J dropped 4 bases, with 11 bases sitting between them. CDR1 and CDR2 (germline): SGHNT, YYREEE (reference sequence). DNA for the CDR3: TGTGCCAGCAGCCCCCAGTGGGGAGAGACCCAGTACTTC. As protein: CASSPQWGETQYF.

This clone has at least ten counts. V and J are TRBV10-3 and TRBJ2-1, with 7 bases identical to TRBD1. V dropped 10 bases and J dropped 8; count of bases not matched to a gene: 11. In germline, CDR1 is ENHRY, CDR2 SYGVKD. CDR3 length: 13 residues. The CDR3, as DNA: TGTGCCAGCCGGGACAGAAGCACCGATGAGCAGTTCTTC. Amino acid sequence: CASRDRSTDEQFF.

This sequence joins TRBV11-2 and TRBJ2-3; tentatively, D is TRBD1 (5 bases). CDR1 SGHAT and CDR2 FQNNGV come from the germline V gene. There are 14 residues in the CDR3. Trimming removed 5 bases from V and 1 base from J, with 10 bases in between. CDR3 protein: CASSIDSRTDTQYF. The CDR3, as DNA: TGTGCCAGCAGCATTGACAGCCGCACAGATACGCAGTATTTT.

The table lists this clone with a count of one. The chain has TRBV6-5 and TRBJ1-1, with a weak D call TRBD1 (6 bases). The V end was cut by 2 bases, the J end by 5 bases, with 12 bases between. The germline CDR1 and CDR2 sequences are MNHEY and SVGAGI. The CDR3 is made up of 14 amino acids. CDR3 amino acids: CASSYRGRATEAFF. CDR3 nucleotides: TGTGCCAGCAGTTACCGGGGGCGGGCAACTGAAGCTTTCTTT.

The CDR3 nucleotides read TGTGCCAGCAGCCCCCAGGGGGGTTTCTGGGAGCAGTACTTC. Its translation is CASSPQGGFWEQYF. The rearrangement uses TRBV4-2 and TRBJ2-7, with TRBD1 as a possible D gene (7 bases). Germline lookup yields CDR1 LGHNA and CDR2 YNFKEQ. V gave up 4 bases and J gave up 7 bases, with 17 bases separating them. The CDR3 is made up of 14 amino acids.

The chain carries TRBV29-1 and TRBJ2-1, with D hard to call. Germline V gene sequence: CDR1 SQVTM, CDR2 ANQGSEA. Trimming removed 1 base at V and 5 bases at J, with 9 bases between. This CDR3 comprises 13 residues. The CDR3 is CSVEVLSHNEQFF. The CDR3 bases are TGCAGCGTTGAAGTACTTTCACACAATGAGCAGTTCTTC.

This clone was counted between two and nine times. The chain links TRBV7-6 to TRBJ2-5, with TRBD1 as a possible D gene (7 bases). Germline CDR1 SGHVS, CDR2 FNYEAQ. The V end was cut by 1 base, the J end by 0 bases, with 12 bases between. The CDR3 covers 16 residues. This CDR3 is CASSLEPGGYQETQYF. DNA of the CDR3: TGTGCCAGCAGCTTAGAACCAGGGGGGTACCAAGAGACCCAGTACTTC.